These T cell receptor beta chains were read from a single sample in a study of cytomegalovirus exposure and HLA in healthy donors. Libraries were prepared by immunoSEQ multiplex PCR; TCRdb keeps only in-frame clonotypes and omits some of them. This table has about 110,000 clones, around 75% appearing once. Input material: PBMCs. The origin of the receptors is a male donor in good health and CMV-seropositive. CDR3s include the opening cysteine and the closing phenylalanine or tryptophan.

TRBV15	TRBJ2-7	CATSRGVQVSSYEQYF
TRBV9	TRBJ1-2	CASSAPGGSYGYTF
TRBV7-9	TRBJ2-2	CASSRGITGTANTGELFF
TRBV4-1	TRBJ2-2	CASSQGFWTGGYTGELFF
TRBV29-1	TRBJ1-6	CSVQGDSYNSPLHF
TRBV28	TRBJ1-1	CASSLRRGTEAFF
TRBV6-1	TRBJ2-1	CASSEAGLVSGEQFF
TRBV4-2	TRBJ1-1	CASSQLPSSGTEAFF
TRBV7-8	TRBJ1-1	CASSLVSGNTEAFF
TRBV2	TRBJ2-6	CASHLLRGAGANVLTF
TRBV18	TRBJ2-7	CASSSKTGNSLYEQYF
TRBV18	TRBJ1-1	CASSPMVQTGGIAEAFF
TRBV19	TRBJ1-5	CATSDRAYQPQHF
TRBV18	TRBJ1-1	CASSLNRGDTEAFF